This entry lists 25 T cell receptor beta chains sequenced from one sample in a study of blood T cell repertoires in COVID-19. Here immunoSEQ multiplex PCR was the method, and the copy in TCRdb shows in-frame clones only, minus some. This table holds a few hundred thousand clones, around 82% found once. Input material: PBMCs or T cells enriched from blood (not recorded which). These receptors were obtained from a woman aged 40 to 50 with acute COVID-19.

The chain couples TRBV15 to TRBJ2-7, with 8 bases fitting TRBD1. J was trimmed by 2 bases and V by 0 bases; bases with no gene match: 6. Germline values: CDR1 LNHNV, CDR2 YYDKDF (reference sequence). CDR3 size: 16 residues. Here the CDR3 reads CATSRDPRTGTYEQYF. CDR3 nucleotides: TGTGCCACCAGCAGAGATCCCAGGACAGGGACCTACGAGCAGTACTTC.

This clone was observed a few times. The chain joins TRBV30 to TRBJ1-5, with 7 bases fitting TRBD1. The CDR3 has 14 residues. The germline V gene has CDR1 GTSNPN and CDR2 SVGIG (reference sequence). V was clipped by 2 bases and J by 3 bases; unmatched bases: 4. CDR3 region: CAWSRDSFNQPQHF. In DNA, the CDR3 is TGTGCCTGGAGTAGGGACAGTTTCAATCAGCCCCAGCATTTT.

The V gene is TRBV6-5, the J gene TRBJ1-5; no definite D call. The CDR3 sequence is 13 residues long. The ends were cut back, 7 bases at V and 0 bases at J, with 7 bases in the middle. Germline V gives CDR1 MNHEY, CDR2 SVGAGI. CDR3 coding DNA: TGTGCCAGCAACTTTTATAGCAATCAGCCCCAGCATTTT. Amino acids: CASNFYSNQPQHF.

The rearrangement joins TRBV25-1 to TRBJ1-1; the D is unclear. The CDR3 covers 11 residues. Germline CDR1 and CDR2: MGHDK and SYGVNS. Trimming stripped 4 bases from V and 10 bases from J, with 10 bases between. The CDR3: CASSGRTIAFF. In nucleotides, the CDR3 is TGTGCCAGCAGTGGAAGAACAATAGCTTTCTTT.

The chain is built from TRBV7-3 and TRBJ2-6; 7 bases agree with TRBD1. The germline V gene has CDR1 SGHTA and CDR2 FQGTGA. This CDR3 spans 15 amino acids. The V segment lost 5 bases and the J segment 2 bases; nucleotides outside the gene matches: 3. For the CDR3, the DNA is TGTGCCAGCAGCCAAGGGGGCGCTGGGGCCAACGTCCTGACTTTC. Translation: CASSQGGAGANVLTF.

The chain employs TRBV7-2 and TRBJ2-7; 8 bases map to TRBD1. V trimming: 4 bases; J trimming: 3 bases; junction bases outside the gene matches: 5. Looked up from germline, CDR1 is SGHTA and CDR2 is FQGNSA. The CDR3 has 14 amino acids. The CDR3 region is CASSSETGVYEQYF. The CDR3 nucleotides are TGTGCCAGCAGCTCGGAGACAGGGGTCTACGAGCAGTACTTC.

V is TRBV28 and J is TRBJ1-5, with 7 positions matching TRBD1. J lost 0 bases, V lost 4 bases, and 6 bases had no gene match. Germline V lookup: CDR1 MDHEN, CDR2 SYDVKM. The CDR3 has 16 amino acids. The CDR3 reads CASSSRDRNSNQPQHF. The CDR3 nucleotides are TGTGCCAGCAGTTCCCGGGACAGAAATAGCAATCAGCCCCAGCATTTT. The variable domain in full, completed from reference TRBV28 and TRBJ1-5, reads DVKVTQSSRYLVKRTGEKVFLECVQDMDHENMFWYRQDPGLGLRLIYFSYDVKMKEKGDIPEGYSVSREKKERFSLILESASTNQTSMYLCASSSRDRNSNQPQHFGDGTRLSIL.

V and J are TRBV5-1 and TRBJ2-5; D might be TRBD1 (6 bases). V gave up 0 bases and J gave up 2 bases, with 11 bases separating them. The CDR3 runs 15 residues. Looked up from germline, CDR1 is SGHRS and CDR2 is YFSETQ. The CDR3 sequence is CASSLADRYQETQYF. In DNA, the CDR3 is TGCGCCAGCAGCTTGGCGGACAGATATCAAGAGACCCAGTACTTC.

This clone has just a few counts. This sequence joins TRBV24-1 and TRBJ2-2; the D gene is possibly TRBD2 (6 bases). V was clipped by 3 bases and J by 7 bases, with 8 bases between them. The CDR3 sequence is 13 residues long. The germline V gene encodes CDR1 KGHDR and CDR2 SFDVKD. The CDR3: CATSDLRGGELFF. The DNA of the CDR3 is TGTGCCACCAGTGATCTGCGGGGCGGGGAGCTGTTTTTT.

This clone was seen repeatedly, ten times or more. The rearrangement joins TRBV27 to TRBJ1-5; no definite D call. CDR1 is MNHEY and CDR2 is SMNVEV in the germline V gene (reference sequence). This CDR3 contains 15 residues. V was shortened by 2 bases and J by 0 bases, with 8 bases between the two germline ends. The CDR3 DNA reads as TGTGCCAGCAGTTTAGCGTCCGGTAGCAATCAGCCCCAGCATTTT. Its translation is CASSLASGSNQPQHF.

This sequence joins TRBV19 and TRBJ1-5, with 9 nucleotides matching TRBD1. After removal of 7 bases from V and 6 bases from J, the junction contained 22 bases not matched to a gene. CDR3 length equals 19 residues. Germline V gene sequence: CDR1 LNHDA, CDR2 SQIVND (reference sequence). CDR3 region: CASTPHRGRNPGGGQPQHF. CDR3 DNA sequence: TGTGCCAGTACGCCCCACAGGGGGCGGAACCCTGGAGGGGGTCAGCCCCAGCATTTT.

The gene calls are TRBV7-8 and TRBJ2-2, with a weak D call TRBD2 (7 bases). Trimming shortened V by 2 bases and J by 6 bases, and 16 bases separated the two germline ends. CDR3 length equals 16 residues. The V gene's germline CDR1 is SGHVS and CDR2 FQNEAQ. The CDR3 coding sequence is TGTGCCAGCAGCTTATTCGGGGGGCAGGGCGCCGGGGAGCTGTTTTTT. Translation: CASSLFGGQGAGELFF.

This clone came up a few times. The CDR3 DNA sequence: TGTGCCAGCTCAACCACGCGGGACGCTGAAGCTTTCTTT. It is translated as CASSTTRDAEAFF. The genes are TRBV18 and TRBJ1-1; possible D gene TRBD1, 5 bases. The CDR3 sequence is 13 residues long. In germline, CDR1 is KGHSH, CDR2 LQKENI. The V end lost 5 bases, the J end lost 6 bases, and 13 bases lay between the germline ends.

This sequence joins TRBV7-2 and TRBJ1-1; perhaps TRBD1 as D (6 bases). Germline V gene lookup returns CDR1 SGHTA and CDR2 FQGNSA. V shed 1 base and J shed 5 bases, with 8 bases lying between them. The CDR3 runs to 13 residues. The CDR3 protein is CASSLGGRTEAFF. The CDR3 DNA reads as TGTGCCAGCAGCTTAGGGGGGCGGACTGAAGCTTTCTTT.

This clone was observed once. The chain joins TRBV4-1 to TRBJ2-1; possible D gene TRBD1, 6 bases. Trimming shortened V by 1 base and J by 5 bases, and 15 bases separated the two germline ends. This CDR3 has 16 residues. The germline CDR1 and CDR2 sequences are MGHRA and YSYEKL. In nucleotides, the CDR3 is TGCGCCAGCAGCCAAGCTCAACAGGGAATAGACAATGAGCAGTTCTTC. Its protein product is CASSQAQQGIDNEQFF.

This chain joins TRBV7-9 and TRBJ1-5, with D possibly being TRBD1 (6 bases). V dropped 8 bases and J dropped 3 bases, with 14 bases sitting between them. Germline CDR1 is SEHNR and CDR2 is FQNEAQ (reference sequence). The CDR3 length is 14 residues. CDR3 residues: CASGKTGSNQPQHF. The CDR3 bases are TGTGCCAGCGGAAAAACAGGGTCCAATCAGCCCCAGCATTTT.

The sample holds one count of this clone. This rearrangement joins TRBV29-1 to TRBJ2-3; TRBD2 matches 11 bases. The length of the CDR3 is 15 residues. Germline V gene sequence: CDR1 SQVTM, CDR2 ANQGSEA. J was trimmed by 5 bases and V by 1 base; bases with no gene match: 5. The CDR3 reads CSVEGSGTSGDTQYF. The CDR3 region has the DNA TGCAGCGTTGAAGGCTCCGGGACTAGCGGAGATACGCAGTATTTT.

The chain is built from TRBV5-1 and TRBJ1-2, with D perhaps matching TRBD1 (5 bases). Germline lookup yields CDR1 SGHRS and CDR2 YFSETQ. CDR3 size: 14 residues. V gave up 0 bases and J gave up 0 bases, with 6 bases separating them. Written as DNA, the CDR3 is TGCGCCAGCAGCTTGGAAGGGGCTAACTATGGCTACACCTTC. Amino acid sequence: CASSLEGANYGYTF.

The gene calls are TRBV18 and TRBJ1-5; D remains unclear. The CDR3 has 14 residues. The V and J ends lost 6 bases and 7 bases respectively, with 16 bases between them. The germline gives CDR1 KGHSH, CDR2 LQKENI. The CDR3 loop reads CASSPGVRRQPQHF. CDR3 nucleotides: TGTGCCAGCTCCCCCGGGGTCAGGAGACAGCCCCAGCATTTT. Full variable domain (rest looked up from reference TRBV18 and TRBJ1-5): NAGVMQNPRHLVRRRGQEARLRCSPMKGHSHVYWYRQLPEEGLKFMVYLQKENIIDESGMPKERFSAEFPKEGPSILRIQQVVRGDSAAYFCASSPGVRRQPQHFGDGTRLSIL.

The chain combines TRBV27 with TRBJ2-7; 8 nucleotides align to TRBD1. Germline CDR1 is MNHEY and CDR2 is SMNVEV (reference sequence). Trimming at V came to 5 bases and at J to 4 bases, leaving 7 bases not matched to a gene. CDR3 length equals 14 residues. The CDR3 nucleotides are TGTGCCAGCAGTCTCCGGACAGGGACGTACGAGCAGTACTTC. Amino acids: CASSLRTGTYEQYF.

This clone was counted between two and nine times. The rearrangement uses TRBV19 and TRBJ2-5; weak D call: TRBD1 (8 bases). Trimming cost V 4 bases and J 2 bases, with 14 bases left between them. This CDR3 contains 15 residues. The V gene's germline CDR1 is LNHDA and CDR2 SQIVND (reference sequence). The CDR3 DNA sequence: TGTGCCAGTAGTACCCAACAGGGGGGGCAAGAGACCCAGTACTTC. It is translated as CASSTQQGGQETQYF. The variable domain in full, completed from reference TRBV19 and TRBJ2-5, reads DGGITQSPKYLFRKEGQNVTLSCEQNLNHDAMYWYRQDPGQGLRLIYYSQIVNDFQKGDIAEGYSVSREKKESFPLTVTSAQKNPTAFYLCASSTQQGGQETQYFGPGTRLLVL.

The sample holds one count of this clone. The rearrangement links TRBV11-2 to TRBJ2-5; 8 nucleotides line up with TRBD2. Germline-derived CDR1 and CDR2 are SGHAT and FQNNGV. This CDR3 contains 16 residues. Trimming at V came to 0 bases and at J to 4 bases, leaving 7 bases not matched to a gene. CDR3: CASSLDRGGEGETQYF. The CDR3 DNA follows: TGTGCCAGCAGCTTAGATCGGGGGGGCGAGGGAGAGACCCAGTACTTC.

The V and J genes are TRBV30 and TRBJ1-2, with D possibly being TRBD1 (6 bases). Germline loops: CDR1 GTSNPN, CDR2 SVGIG (reference sequence). The CDR3 is 16 residues long. Trimming shortened V by 4 bases and J by 5 bases, and 23 bases separated the two germline ends. As DNA, the CDR3 is TGTGCCTGGAACCCTAGGGGGGGCAGGATTCGATATGGCTACACCTTC. It codes for CAWNPRGGRIRYGYTF. The full variable domain, in which reference TRBV30 and TRBJ1-2 provide the parts outside the CDR3, is SQTIHQWPATLVQPVGSPLSLECTVEGTSNPNLYWYRQAAGRGLQLLFYSVGIGQISSEVPQNLSASRPQDRQFILSSKKLLLSDSGFYLCAWNPRGGRIRYGYTFGSGTRLTVV.

The chain carries TRBV29-1 and TRBJ1-1; the match to TRBD1 covers 9 bases. From germline, CDR1 is SQVTM and CDR2 ANQGSEA. J gave up 4 bases and V 4 bases, and 7 bases lay outside the gene matches. This CDR3 is 14 amino acids long. CDR3 nucleotide sequence: TGCAGCGTTGCGCTCGAGACAGGGGGCACTGAAGCTTTCTTT. Residues: CSVALETGGTEAFF.

Notes on this clone: Other nucleotide sequences in the sample specify the same CDR3. V usage is TRBV9 and J usage is TRBJ2-2; TRBD1 might be the D (6 bases). CDR1 SGDLS and CDR2 YYNGEE come from the germline V gene. The CDR3 extends over 13 amino acids. Trimming stripped 5 bases from V and 5 bases from J, with 10 bases between. CDR3 protein: CASSARGTGELFF. As DNA, the CDR3 is TGTGCCAGCAGTGCCAGGGGAACCGGGGAGCTGTTTTTT.